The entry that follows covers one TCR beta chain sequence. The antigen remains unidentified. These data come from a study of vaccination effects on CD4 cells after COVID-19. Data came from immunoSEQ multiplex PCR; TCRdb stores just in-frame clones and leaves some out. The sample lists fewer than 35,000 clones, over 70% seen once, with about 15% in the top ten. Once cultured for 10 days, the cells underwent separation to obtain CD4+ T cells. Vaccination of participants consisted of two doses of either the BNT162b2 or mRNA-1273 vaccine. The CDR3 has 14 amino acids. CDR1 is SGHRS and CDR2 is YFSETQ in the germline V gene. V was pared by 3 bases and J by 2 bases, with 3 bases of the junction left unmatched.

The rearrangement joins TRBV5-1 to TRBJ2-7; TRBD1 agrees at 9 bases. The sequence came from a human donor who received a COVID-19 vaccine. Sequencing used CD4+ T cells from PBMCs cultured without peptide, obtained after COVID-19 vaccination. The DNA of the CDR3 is TGCGCCAGCAGCTGGGGACAGGGACCCTACGAGCAGTACTTC. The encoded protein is CASSWGQGPYEQYF.